A selection of T cell receptor beta chains follows, all from one sample in a study of CD8 T cells in Susac syndrome. Using its own MiXCR run on the immunoSEQ multiplex PCR reads, TCRdb lists one record per CDR3 protein. In the table there are approximately 160,000 distinct CDR3 sequences, 92% of which are singletons. Material: CD4+ T cells from PBMCs. The origin of the receptors is a human donor in good health. Each CDR3 is given with its conserved first and last residue. Each record gives: V gene, J gene, clone size, D gene, CDR3 protein, CDR3 DNA. A D gene is named only where the DNA matches it firmly. Clone size is shown for a subset of rows, as once, few, many or a class of expanded clone.

TRBV23-1	TRBJ1-5	-	TRBD1	CASTQGGYSNQPQHF	TGCGCCAGCACCCAGGGGGGTTATAGCAATCAGCCCCAGCATTTT
TRBV13	TRBJ2-1	-	TRBD2	CASSSTHSGRAWFF	TGTGCCAGCAGCTCGACGCATAGCGGGAGGGCCTGGTTCTTC
TRBV4-1	TRBJ2-1	-	TRBD1	CASSQAGTGRSNEQFF	TGCGCCAGCAGCCAGGCCGGGACAGGGAGGTCGAATGAGCAGTTCTTC
TRBV4-3	TRBJ1-3	-	-	CASSQDRAGSGNTIYF	TGCGCCAGCAGCCAAGATCGGGCAGGGTCTGGAAACACCATATATTTT
TRBV7-2	TRBJ1-5	few	-	CASSLRGQPQHF	TGTGCCAGCAGCTTAAGGGGTCAGCCCCAGCATTTT
TRBV5-4	TRBJ2-3	-	TRBD2	CASSSRTSGSWDTQYF	TGTGCCAGCAGTTCCAGGACTAGCGGGAGTTGGGATACGCAGTATTTT
TRBV7-2	TRBJ2-2	-	-	CASSLAPGVNTGELFF	TGTGCCAGCAGCTTAGCGCCGGGGGTCAACACCGGGGAGCTGTTTTTT
TRBV6-2/TRBV6-3	TRBJ2-7	-	TRBD1	CASSYSFPGQGYEQYF	TGTGCCAGCAGTTACTCTTTCCCGGGACAGGGCTACGAGCAGTACTTC
TRBV12-3/TRBV12-4	TRBJ2-5	-	TRBD2	CASSPGLARETQYF	TGTGCCAGCAGTCCTGGACTAGCACGGGAGACCCAGTACTTC
TRBV5-1	TRBJ2-1	-	-	CASSLVQVGNEQFF	TGCGCCAGCAGCTTGGTCCAGGTAGGCAATGAGCAGTTCTTC
TRBV2	TRBJ2-2	-	-	CASSQVLRRLGTGELFF	TGTGCCAGCAGTCAAGTCTTGCGGCGGTTGGGGACCGGGGAGCTGTTTTTT
TRBV4-2	TRBJ2-3	-	TRBD1	CASSQGRDRSADTQYF	TGTGCCAGCAGCCAAGGTAGGGACAGGAGCGCGGATACGCAGTATTTT
TRBV7-2	TRBJ2-7	-	TRBD1	CASGTGQGLGEQYF	TGTGCCAGCGGTACTGGACAGGGTTTGGGCGAGCAGTACTTC
TRBV3-1	TRBJ2-1	once	-	CASSPGVVPYNEQFF	TGTGCCAGCAGCCCAGGGGTGGTTCCATACAATGAGCAGTTCTTC
TRBV4-1	TRBJ2-1	-	TRBD2	CASSQEYGLAGYNEQFF	TGCGCCAGCAGCCAAGAGTATGGGCTAGCGGGATACAATGAGCAGTTCTTC
TRBV20-1	TRBJ1-1	-	TRBD1	CSASAKIPGQTEAFF	TGCAGTGCTAGCGCCAAGATACCGGGACAGACTGAAGCTTTCTTT
TRBV24-1	TRBJ1-5	once	TRBD1	CATSDATGNQPQHF	TGTGCCACCAGTGATGCGACAGGGAATCAGCCCCAGCATTTT
TRBV9	TRBJ1-2	-	-	CASSRHGGDYGYTF	TGTGCCAGCAGCCGCCACGGGGGTGACTATGGCTACACCTTC
TRBV23-1	TRBJ1-2	-	-	CASSQRGYTF	TGCGCCAGCAGTCAGAGGGGCTACACCTTC
TRBV30	TRBJ2-5	-	-	CAWRGTGRETQYF	TGTGCCTGGAGAGGTACAGGGCGGGAGACCCAGTACTTC
TRBV7-2	TRBJ1-5	-	TRBD1	CASSPTGTYSNQPQHF	TGTGCCAGCAGCCCGACAGGGACCTATAGCAATCAGCCCCAGCATTTT
TRBV28	TRBJ1-1	-	-	CASSAGKRGRIEAFF	TGTGCCAGCAGTGCCGGTAAAAGGGGACGGATTGAAGCTTTCTTT
TRBV7-2	TRBJ2-7	-	TRBD2	CASSFSTSALSYEQYF	TGTGCCAGCAGCTTTTCGACTAGCGCGCTCTCCTACGAGCAGTACTTC
TRBV11-2	TRBJ2-4	few	-	CASSLGGNIQYF	TGTGCCAGCAGCTTGGGCGGAAACATTCAGTACTTC